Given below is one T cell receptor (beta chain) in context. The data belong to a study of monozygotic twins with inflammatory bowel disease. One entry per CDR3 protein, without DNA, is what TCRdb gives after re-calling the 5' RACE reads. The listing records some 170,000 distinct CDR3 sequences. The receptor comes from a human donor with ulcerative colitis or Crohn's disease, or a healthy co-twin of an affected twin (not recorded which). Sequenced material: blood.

CDR3 protein: CAISDPSGSSSYEQYF. The rearrangement links TRBV10-3 to TRBJ2-7; checking the TCRdb D call of TRBD2 is not possible without DNA. This CDR3 is built from 16 residues. The germline V gene encodes CDR1 ENHRY and CDR2 SYGVKD.